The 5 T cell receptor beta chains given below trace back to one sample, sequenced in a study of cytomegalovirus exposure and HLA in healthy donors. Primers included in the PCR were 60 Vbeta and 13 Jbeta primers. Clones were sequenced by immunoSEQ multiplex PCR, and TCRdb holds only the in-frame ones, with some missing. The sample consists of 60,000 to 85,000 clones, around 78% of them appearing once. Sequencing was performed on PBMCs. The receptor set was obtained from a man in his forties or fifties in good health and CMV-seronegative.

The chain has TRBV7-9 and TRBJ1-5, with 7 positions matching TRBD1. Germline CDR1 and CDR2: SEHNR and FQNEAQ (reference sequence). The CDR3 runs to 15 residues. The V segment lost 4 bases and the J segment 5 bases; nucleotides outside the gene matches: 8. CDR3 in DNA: TGTGCCAGCAGCTCATTAGGGACAGCGGATCAGCCCCAGCATTTT. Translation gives CASSSLGTADQPQHF.

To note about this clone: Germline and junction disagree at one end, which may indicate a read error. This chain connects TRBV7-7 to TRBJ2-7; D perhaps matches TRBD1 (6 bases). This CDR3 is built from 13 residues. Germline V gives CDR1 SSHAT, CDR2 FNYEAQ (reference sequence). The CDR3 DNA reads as TGTGCTAGCAGCCCAACAGGGACGGGAGAGCAGTACTTC. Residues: CASSPTGTGEQYF.

The CDR3 DNA reads TGTGCCAGCAGTAGGCAGGGCGGGGAAGAGACCCAGTACTTC. It specifies CASSRQGGEETQYF. The chain is built from TRBV11-1 and TRBJ2-5; D perhaps matches TRBD2 (6 bases). Trimming took 6 bases from V and 3 from J, leaving 14 bases between them. Germline-derived CDR1 and CDR2 are SGHAT and FQDESV (reference sequence). The CDR3 has 14 amino acids. Full variable domain (rest looked up from reference TRBV11-1 and TRBJ2-5): EAEVAQSPRYKITEKSQAVAFWCDPISGHATLYWYRQILGQGPELLVQFQDESVVDDSQLPKDRFSAERLKGVDSTLKIQPAELGDSAMYLCASSRQGGEETQYFGPGTRLLVL.

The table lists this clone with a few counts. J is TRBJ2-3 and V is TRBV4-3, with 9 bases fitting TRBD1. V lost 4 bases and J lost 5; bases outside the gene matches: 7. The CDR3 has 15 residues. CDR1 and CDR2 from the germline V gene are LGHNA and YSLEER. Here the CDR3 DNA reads TGCGCCAGCAGCCCGCGGGACAGGGACGTAGATACGCAGTATTTT. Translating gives CASSPRDRDVDTQYF.

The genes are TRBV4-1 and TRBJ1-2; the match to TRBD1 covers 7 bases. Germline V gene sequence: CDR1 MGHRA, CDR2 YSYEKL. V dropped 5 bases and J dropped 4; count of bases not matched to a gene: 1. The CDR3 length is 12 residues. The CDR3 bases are TGCGCCAGCAGCTCAGGGGGCTATGGCTACACCTTC. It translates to CASSSGGYGYTF.